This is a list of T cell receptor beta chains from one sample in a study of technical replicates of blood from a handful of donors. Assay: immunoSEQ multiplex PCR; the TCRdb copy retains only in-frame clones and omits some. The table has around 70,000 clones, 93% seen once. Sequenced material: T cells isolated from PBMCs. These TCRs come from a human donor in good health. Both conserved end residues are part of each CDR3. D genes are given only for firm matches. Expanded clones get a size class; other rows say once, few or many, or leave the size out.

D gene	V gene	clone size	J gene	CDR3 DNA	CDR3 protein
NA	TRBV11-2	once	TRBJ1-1	TGTGCCAGCAGCTTAAAACAGGTGAACACTGAAGCTTTCTTT	CASSLKQVNTEAFF
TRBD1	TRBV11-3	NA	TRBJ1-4	TGTGCCAGCACCCAACCGGGACAGGAGATTGCTAATGAAAAACTGTTTTTT	CASTQPGQEIANEKLFF
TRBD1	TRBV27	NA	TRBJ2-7	TGTGCCAGCAGTTACACACCTACAGGGGCAGTGTCGGCCGAGCAGTACTTC	CASSYTPTGAVSAEQYF
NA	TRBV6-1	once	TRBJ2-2	TGTGCCAGCAGTGAAGGAATTACAGGGCTCCCCGGGGAGCTGTTTTTT	CASSEGITGLPGELFF
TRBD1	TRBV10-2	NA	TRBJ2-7	TGCGCCAGCAGTGAGCCAGGACAGGGCGGCGAGCAGTACTTC	CASSEPGQGGEQYF
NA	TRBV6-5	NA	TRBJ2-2	TGTGCCAGCAGTTACCGGACAGCTACGAACACCGGGGAGCTGTTTTTT	CASSYRTATNTGELFF
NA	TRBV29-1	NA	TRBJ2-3	TGCAGCGTTGAAGATGAGCTTATAGTCGATACGCAGTATTTT	CSVEDELIVDTQYF
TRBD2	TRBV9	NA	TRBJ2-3	TGTGCCAGCAGCGTCACTAGCGGGACGGTTTTCACAGATACGCAGTATTTT	CASSVTSGTVFTDTQYF
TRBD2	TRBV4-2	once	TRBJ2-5	TGTGCCAGCAGCCAAGAAGGTAGCGGGAGTTTCGGAGAGACCCAGTACTTC	CASSQEGSGSFGETQYF
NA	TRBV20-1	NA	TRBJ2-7	TGCAGTGCCAGGGGTGGAGCGGTGCAGTACTTC	CSARGGAVQYF
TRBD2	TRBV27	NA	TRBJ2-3	TGTGCCAGCAGTTTACTAGCGGGAGCGGATACGCAGTATTTT	CASSLLAGADTQYF
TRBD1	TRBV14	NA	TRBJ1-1	TGTGCCAGCAGCCAAGGCTCAGGGGGCTTCATGAACACTGAAGCTTTCTTT	CASSQGSGGFMNTEAFF
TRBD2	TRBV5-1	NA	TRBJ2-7	TGCGCCAGCAGCTTGGTTAGCGGGGGGATCTACGAGCAGTACTTC	CASSLVSGGIYEQYF
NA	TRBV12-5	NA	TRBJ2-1	TGTGCTAGTCCCTTGGGGGCAGTGAGTGAGCAGTTCTTC	CASPLGAVSEQFF
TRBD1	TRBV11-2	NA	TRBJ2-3	TGTGCCAGCAGCTTAGGAGGACAGGGGGCGGATACGCAGTATTTT	CASSLGGQGADTQYF
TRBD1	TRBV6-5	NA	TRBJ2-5	TGTGCCAGCAGTGGACAGGGTACTCAAGAGACCCAGTACTTC	CASSGQGTQETQYF
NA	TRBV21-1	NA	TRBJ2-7	TGTGCCAGCATCCTTAAGCAGTACTTC	CASILKQYF
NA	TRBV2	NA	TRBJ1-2	TGTGCCAGCAGTGAAAGGGCTTGGGGAGCTAACTATGGCTACACCTTC	CASSERAWGANYGYTF
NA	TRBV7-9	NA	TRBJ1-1	TGTGCCAGCAGCTCGTCGGGTACTGAAGCTTTCTTT	CASSSSGTEAFF
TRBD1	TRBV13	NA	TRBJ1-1	TGTGCCAGCAGTCTACCGGGACAGGGGGACACTGAAGCTTTCTTT	CASSLPGQGDTEAFF
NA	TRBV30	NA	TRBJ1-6	TGTGCCTGGACTTTTCACAGGGATTCACCCCTCCACTTT	CAWTFHRDSPLHF
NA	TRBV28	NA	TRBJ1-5	TGTGCCAGCAATCAAATTAGTGACAACAATCAGCCCCAGCATTTT	CASNQISDNNQPQHF
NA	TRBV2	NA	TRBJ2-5	TGTGCCAGCAGTGTTTATGTTGGTATGGGGCGCGAAGAGACCCAGTACTTC	CASSVYVGMGREETQYF
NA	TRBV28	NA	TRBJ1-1	TGTGCCAGCAGTTCAGCAGGGGACACTGAAGCTTTCTTT	CASSSAGDTEAFF
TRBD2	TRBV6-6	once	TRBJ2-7	TGTGCCAGCAGTTATCCCAGGACTAGCGGGTACGAGCAGTACTTC	CASSYPRTSGYEQYF
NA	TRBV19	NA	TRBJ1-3	TGTGCCAGTAGCCCCCGCTTGAGGGGAAACACCATATATTTT	CASSPRLRGNTIYF
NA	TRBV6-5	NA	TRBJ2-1	TGTGCCAGCAGGTCGTACAATGAGCAGTTCTTC	CASRSYNEQFF
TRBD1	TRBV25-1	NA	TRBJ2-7	TGTGCCAGCAGTGATGTCAGGACAGGGGGATACGAGCAGTACTTC	CASSDVRTGGYEQYF
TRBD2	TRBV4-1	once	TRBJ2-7	TGCGCCAGCAGCCAAGCGGGACTAGCGGGCTACGAGCAGTACTTC	CASSQAGLAGYEQYF
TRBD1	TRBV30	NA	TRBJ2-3	TGTGCCTGGAGCCCCGGACAGGGATTCACAGATACGCAGTATTTT	CAWSPGQGFTDTQYF
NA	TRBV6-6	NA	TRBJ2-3	TGTGCCAGCAGGCCCCACTCGGGGAGCCGCACAGATACGCAGTATTTT	CASRPHSGSRTDTQYF
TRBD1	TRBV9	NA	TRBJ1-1	TGTGCCAGCAGCGTATTGGGGACAGATGAAGCTTTCTTT	CASSVLGTDEAFF
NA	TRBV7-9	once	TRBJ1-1	TGTGCCAGCAGCCGGACTGGACAGTCCATGAACACTGAAGCTTTCTTT	CASSRTGQSMNTEAFF
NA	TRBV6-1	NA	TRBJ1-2	TGTGCCAGCAGTGAAAGGACAGCTTATGGCTACACCTTC	CASSERTAYGYTF
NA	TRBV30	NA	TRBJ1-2	TGTGCCTGGAGTGGTGAGGTCTTAGCGGAGGACTATGGCTACACCTTC	CAWSGEVLAEDYGYTF